This passage covers 2 T cell receptor beta chains from one sample sequenced in a study of blood T cell repertoires in COVID-19. Assay: immunoSEQ multiplex PCR; the TCRdb copy retains only in-frame clones and omits some. The table shows approximately 210,000 clones, with roughly 80% occurring only once. Material: peripheral blood. These receptors originate from a man aged 30 to 39 with active or convalescent COVID-19.

The chain is built from TRBV27 and TRBJ2-2, with D unresolved. The CDR3 contains 16 residues. CDR1 and CDR2 (germline): MNHEY, SMNVEV (reference sequence). V was clipped by 3 bases and J by 7 bases, with 18 bases between them. The CDR3 is CASSFIGGDSGGELFF. CDR3 nucleotides: TGTGCCAGCAGTTTTATTGGTGGAGATAGTGGCGGGGAGCTGTTTTTT.

The CDR3 nucleotides are TGCGCCAGCAGCTTGGCGGGGGGACAGGGCATATACGAGCAGTACTTC. It yields the protein CASSLAGGQGIYEQYF. The chain links TRBV5-1 to TRBJ2-7, with 9 bases identical to TRBD1. V was clipped by 0 bases and J by 4 bases; unmatched bases: 8. CDR1 is SGHRS, CDR2 YFSETQ, per germline. The CDR3 is 16 residues long.